A single sample gave rise to the 13 T cell receptor beta chains below, sequenced in a study of T cells in Graves' hyperthyroidism and ophthalmopathy. From RNA transcripts, TCR beta CDR3 regions were amplified. The HTBI primer set was used in a first-round RT-PCR of the TCR CDR3. TCRdb independently ran MiXCR on the multiplex PCR reads; one entry per CDR3 protein. The sample includes around 300,000 distinct CDR3 sequences, about 20% of them seen just once. Sequencing was carried out using blood. The source is a man aged 30-40 years with Graves' ophthalmopathy.

This clonotype was detected many times. The chain recombines TRBV3-1 with TRBJ1-1; the D is unclear. The CDR3 runs 15 residues. Germline CDR1 and CDR2: LGHDT and YNNKEL (reference sequence). V lost 3 bases and J 3 bases, leaving 14 bases between the germline ends. The CDR3 reads CASSHTLGSDTEAFF. CDR3 DNA: TGTGCCAGCAGCCACACCCTCGGTTCCGACACTGAAGCTTTCTTT.

This clonotype was observed a few times. The CDR3 coding sequence is TGTGCCAGCACTCGGAGGGGGAACACCGGGGAGCTGTTTTTT. Translated: CASTRRGNTGELFF. The chain links TRBV13 to TRBJ2-2, with D maybe TRBD2 (6 bases). V was pared by 7 bases and J by 1 base, with 10 bases between. The CDR3 sequence is 14 residues long. Germline V CDR1 and CDR2: PRHDT, FYEKMQ (reference sequence).

The V call is TRBV7-9, the J call TRBJ2-3; D remains ambiguous. V shed 1 base and J shed 2 bases, with 10 bases lying between them. Germline CDR1 SEHNR, CDR2 FQNEAQ (reference sequence). The CDR3 totals 15 residues. In DNA, the CDR3 is TGTGCCAGCAGCTTAGGCTACGTCGCCACAGATACGCAGTATTTT. Its translation: CASSLGYVATDTQYF.

This clonotype was counted at least ten times. The rearrangement joins TRBV27 to TRBJ2-7, with TRBD2 as a possible D gene (5 bases). The CDR3 is 13 residues long. V was pared by 5 bases and J by 0 bases, with 8 bases between. Germline CDR1 and CDR2: MNHEY and SMNVEV (reference sequence). The CDR3 bases are TGTGCCAGCAGTCCCGGGGACTCCTACGAGCAGTACTTC. Protein product: CASSPGDSYEQYF.

This clonotype was seen repeatedly, ten times or more. The chain has TRBV6-1 and TRBJ2-7, with D maybe TRBD2 (5 bases). V lost 3 bases and J lost 1, with 7 bases in between. Germline CDR1 reads MNHNS; CDR2 reads SASEGT. The CDR3 is 13 amino acids. The CDR3 spells CASSEGGSYEQYF. The DNA for the CDR3 is TGTGCCAGCAGTGAGGGCGGGTCCTACGAGCAGTACTTC.

This clonotype was seen many times. The genes are TRBV3-1 and TRBJ2-7; D gene ambiguous. The CDR3 length is 12 residues. V lost 0 bases and J lost 5, with 5 bases in between. CDR1 is LGHDT, CDR2 YNNKEL, per germline (reference sequence). CDR3 protein: CASSQDRDEQYF. The CDR3 coding sequence is TGTGCCAGCAGCCAAGATCGGGACGAGCAGTACTTC.

This clonotype appeared a few times. The rearrangement uses TRBV3-1 and TRBJ2-7; 9 bases agree with TRBD1. Germline CDR1 and CDR2: LGHDT and YNNKEL (reference sequence). The CDR3 contains 15 residues. V lost 2 bases and J lost 5; bases outside the gene matches: 7. The CDR3 DNA reads TGTGCCAGCAGCCAAACCGGGACAGGGTACCACGAGCAGTACTTC. Protein sequence: CASSQTGTGYHEQYF.

J is TRBJ2-7 and V is TRBV7-3; weak D call: TRBD1 (6 bases). Germline values: CDR1 SGHTA, CDR2 FQGTGA. This CDR3 region has 17 residues. Trimming took off 2 bases at V and 1 base at J, with 18 bases between the two ends. CDR3 DNA sequence: TGTGCCAGCAGCTTATCGCCCCCAGGGGTAGGTTCCTACGAGCAGTACTTC. It specifies CASSLSPPGVGSYEQYF. The full variable domain, completed using reference TRBV7-3 and TRBJ2-7, is GAGVSQTPSNKVTEKGKYVELRCDPISGHTALYWYRQSLGQGPEFLIYFQGTGAADDSGLPNDRFFAVRPEGSVSTLKIQRTERGDSAVYLCASSLSPPGVGSYEQYFGPGTRLTVT.

This chain uses TRBV9 with TRBJ1-2; 8 bases match TRBD1. Germline CDR1 is SGDLS and CDR2 is YYNGEE. The CDR3 consists of 16 residues. The V gene end was trimmed by 2 bases and the J gene end by 1 base; junction bases not matched to a gene: 7. In DNA, the CDR3 is TGTGCCAGCAGCGTTGGGGCGGGACAGGATAACTATGGCTACACCTTC. It encodes CASSVGAGQDNYGYTF.

This clonotype was picked up one time. The chain employs TRBV28 and TRBJ1-1, with unresolved D. The CDR3 extends over 12 amino acids. Germline CDR1 is MDHEN and CDR2 is SYDVKM. Trimming removed 7 bases from V and 5 bases from J, with 11 bases in between. As DNA, the CDR3 is TGTGCCAGCATCGGGCGAAGGACTGAAGCTTTCTTT. Protein: CASIGRRTEAFF.

The chain combines TRBV7-8 with TRBJ1-5; the D gene is possibly TRBD1 (5 bases). V was cut by 7 bases and J by 1 base, with 8 bases left in between. The germline V gene encodes CDR1 SGHVS and CDR2 FQNEAQ. The length of the CDR3 is 13 residues. This CDR3 reads CASNRQSNQPQHF. CDR3 bases: TGTGCCAGCAACCGACAGAGCAATCAGCCCCAGCATTTT.

The rearrangement joins TRBV11-2 to TRBJ2-7, with TRBD2 as a possible D gene (5 bases). V was pared by 5 bases and J by 8 bases, with 22 bases between. Germline lookup yields CDR1 SGHAT and CDR2 FQNNGV. CDR3 length: 15 amino acids. This CDR3 is CASSPSPVERVKQYF. In DNA, the CDR3 is TGTGCCAGCAGCCCAAGTCCTGTTGAGAGGGTTAAGCAGTACTTC.

This clonotype was recorded only once. The chain is built from TRBV20-1 and TRBJ1-1, with TRBD1 matching over 7 bases. V trimming: 6 bases; J trimming: 3 bases; junction bases outside the gene matches: 13. The CDR3 contains 15 residues. CDR1 and CDR2 (germline): DFQATT, SNEGSKA (reference sequence). The CDR3 is CSAYWTGRGDTEAFF. The DNA for the CDR3 is TGCAGTGCCTACTGGACAGGACGGGGTGACACTGAAGCTTTCTTT.